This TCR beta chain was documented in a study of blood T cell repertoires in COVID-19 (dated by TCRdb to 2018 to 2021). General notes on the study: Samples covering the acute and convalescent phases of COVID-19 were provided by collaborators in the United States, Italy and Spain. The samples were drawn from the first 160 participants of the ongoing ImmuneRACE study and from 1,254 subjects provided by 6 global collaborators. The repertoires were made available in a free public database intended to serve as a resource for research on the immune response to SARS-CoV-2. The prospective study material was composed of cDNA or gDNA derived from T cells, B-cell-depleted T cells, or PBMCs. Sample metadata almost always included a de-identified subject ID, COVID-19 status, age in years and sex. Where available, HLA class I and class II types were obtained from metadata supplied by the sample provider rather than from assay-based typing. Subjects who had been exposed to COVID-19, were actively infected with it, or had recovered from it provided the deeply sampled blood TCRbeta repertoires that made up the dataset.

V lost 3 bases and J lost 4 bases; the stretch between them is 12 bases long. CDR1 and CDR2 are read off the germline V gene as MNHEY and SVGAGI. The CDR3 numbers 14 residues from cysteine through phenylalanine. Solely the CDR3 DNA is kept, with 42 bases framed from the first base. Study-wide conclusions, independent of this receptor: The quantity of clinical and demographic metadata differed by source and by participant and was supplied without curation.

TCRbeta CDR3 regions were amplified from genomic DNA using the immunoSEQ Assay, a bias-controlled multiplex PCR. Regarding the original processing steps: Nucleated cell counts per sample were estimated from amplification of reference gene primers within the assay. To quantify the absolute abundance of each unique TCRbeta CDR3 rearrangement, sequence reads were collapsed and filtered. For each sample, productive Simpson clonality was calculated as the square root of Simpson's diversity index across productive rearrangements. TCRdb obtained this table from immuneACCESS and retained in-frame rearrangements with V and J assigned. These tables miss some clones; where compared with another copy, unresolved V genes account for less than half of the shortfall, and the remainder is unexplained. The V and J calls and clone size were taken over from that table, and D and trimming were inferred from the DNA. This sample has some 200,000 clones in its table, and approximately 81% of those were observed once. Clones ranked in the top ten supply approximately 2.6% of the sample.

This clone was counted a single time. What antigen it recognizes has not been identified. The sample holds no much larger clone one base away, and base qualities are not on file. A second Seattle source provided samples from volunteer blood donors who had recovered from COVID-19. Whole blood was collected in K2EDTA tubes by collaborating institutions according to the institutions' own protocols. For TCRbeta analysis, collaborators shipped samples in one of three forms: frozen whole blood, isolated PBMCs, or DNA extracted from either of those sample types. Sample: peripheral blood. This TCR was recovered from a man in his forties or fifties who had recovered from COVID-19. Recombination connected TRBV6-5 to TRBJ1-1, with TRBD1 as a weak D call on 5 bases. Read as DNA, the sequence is TGTGCCAGCAGTTATGGTCAGGGAGGCACTGAAGCTTTCTTT. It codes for CASSYGQGGTEAFF.